This T cell receptor beta chain stems from a study of blood T cell repertoires in COVID-19. Participants had their cohort set by participant-reported clinical history. Authors' data handling: Amplifying reference gene primers gave estimates of nucleated cell counts. Assay: immunoSEQ multiplex PCR; the TCRdb copy retains only in-frame clones and omits some. That table is the source of V, J and clone size, and D and trimming were worked out from the DNA. The sample contains around 200,000 clones, about 88% of which appear only once. The V and J ends lost 4 bases and 3 bases respectively, with 16 bases between them. This CDR3 has 17 amino acids. CDR1 is SEHNR, CDR2 FQNEAQ, per germline (reference sequence). In this sample, this clone turned up a few times.

The chain uses TRBV7-9 and TRBJ2-6, with D perhaps TRBD2 (6 bases). This TCR was sampled from a woman between 40 and 55 years old with acute COVID-19. Sequenced material: PBMCs or T cells enriched from blood (not recorded which). Here the CDR3 reads CASSSWTDSGGANVLTF. CDR3 coding DNA: TGTGCCAGCAGCTCCTGGACTGATAGCGGTGGGGCCAACGTCCTGACTTTC.